This TCR beta chain comes out of a study of T cell responses to AZD1222 COVID-19 vaccine. This clone was seen only once. This CDR3 spans 14 amino acids. Germline-derived CDR1 and CDR2 are SNHLY and FYNNEI. Trimming stripped 4 bases from V and 10 bases from J, with 16 bases between. Here immunoSEQ multiplex PCR was the method, and the copy in TCRdb shows in-frame clones only, minus some. In the table there are roughly 150,000 clones, around 90% of which are singletons. The specimen comprised peripheral blood, sampled 28 days after the second AZD1222 dose. The chain links TRBV2 to TRBJ1-4, with D possibly TRBD1 on 5 matching bases. This TCR derives from an adult who received the AZD1222 COVID-19 vaccine. Written as DNA, the CDR3 is TGTGCCAGCAGTGTCGGGCAGGGTGGTGGAAAACTGTTTTTT. It specifies CASSVGQGGGKLFF.